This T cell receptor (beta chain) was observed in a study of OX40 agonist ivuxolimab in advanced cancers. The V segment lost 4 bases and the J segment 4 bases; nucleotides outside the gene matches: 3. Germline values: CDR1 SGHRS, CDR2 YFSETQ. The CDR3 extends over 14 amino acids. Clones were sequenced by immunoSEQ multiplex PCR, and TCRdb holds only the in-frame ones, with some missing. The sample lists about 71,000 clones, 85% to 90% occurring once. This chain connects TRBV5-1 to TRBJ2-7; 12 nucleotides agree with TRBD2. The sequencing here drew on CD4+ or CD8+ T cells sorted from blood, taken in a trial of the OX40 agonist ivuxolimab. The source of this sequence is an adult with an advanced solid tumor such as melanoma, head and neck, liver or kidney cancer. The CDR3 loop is CASSAGTSGYEQYF. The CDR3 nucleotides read TGCGCCAGCAGCGCCGGGACTAGCGGGTACGAGCAGTACTTC.